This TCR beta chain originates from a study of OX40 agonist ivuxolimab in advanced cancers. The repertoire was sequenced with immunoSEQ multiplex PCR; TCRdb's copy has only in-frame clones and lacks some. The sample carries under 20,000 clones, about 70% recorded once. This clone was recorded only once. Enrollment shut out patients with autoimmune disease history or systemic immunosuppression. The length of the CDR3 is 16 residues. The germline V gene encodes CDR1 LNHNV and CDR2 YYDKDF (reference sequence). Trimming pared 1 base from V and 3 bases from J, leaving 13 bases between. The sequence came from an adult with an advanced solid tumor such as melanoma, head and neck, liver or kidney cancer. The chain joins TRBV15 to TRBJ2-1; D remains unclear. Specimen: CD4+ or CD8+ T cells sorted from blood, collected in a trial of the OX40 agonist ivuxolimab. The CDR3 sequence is CATSRGSSVIYNEQFF. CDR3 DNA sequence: TGTGCCACCAGCAGAGGGTCGAGTGTGATCTACAATGAGCAGTTCTTC.